This entry describes one T cell receptor (beta chain). Trimming took off 2 bases at V and 5 bases at J, with 9 bases between the two ends. Looked up from germline, CDR1 is MNHNS and CDR2 is SASEGT. CDR3 length equals 13 residues. Peripheral blood CD8+ and CD4+ T cells were profiled by TCR beta sequencing. These data are taken from a study of CD8 T cells in Susac syndrome. RNA was extracted with the RNeasy kit, and a quantity of roughly 0.45 to 1 ug was reverse transcribed using random hexamers. The CDR3 of TCR beta was amplified by immunoSEQ multiplex PCR across 54 Vbeta and 13 Jbeta. MiXCR, applied by TCRdb to the immunoSEQ multiplex PCR reads, yields one record per CDR3 protein. The sample lists 400,000 or so distinct CDR3 sequences, 85% to 90% occurring once.

This receptor was taken from a human donor with multiple sclerosis. The sequenced sample consisted of CD8+ T cells from PBMCs. This chain joins TRBV6-1 and TRBJ2-5, with D unresolved. The CDR3 sequence: CASSETSTETQYF. CDR3 in DNA: TGTGCCAGCAGTGAAACATCTACGGAGACCCAGTACTTC.